These T cell receptor beta chains were read from a single sample in a study of blood T cell repertoires in COVID-19. Repertoires were generated with immunoSEQ multiplex PCR, while TCRdb's copy carries only in-frame clones and drops some. The table shows roughly 200,000 clones, with around 90% occurring only once. The sequenced material came from peripheral blood. The receptors derive from a man aged 40-50 years with active or convalescent COVID-19. Each CDR3 is given with its conserved first and last residue. The D gene is left open where the match is weak. For some rows the clone size is stated as once, few or many, or as a class when expanded; others skip it.

TRBV7-9	TRBJ2-1	.	.	TGTGCCAGCAGCTCCCTCGGGAATGAGCAGTTCTTC	CASSSLGNEQFF
TRBV11-2	TRBJ2-1	TRBD2	.	TGTGCCAGCAGCTTAGAAGGGACTAGCGGGGTCGGTGAGCAGTTCTTC	CASSLEGTSGVGEQFF
TRBV7-3	TRBJ2-1	TRBD1	.	TGTGCCAGCAGCTCTCGACAGGGGGCGCGGAATGAGCAGTTCTTC	CASSSRQGARNEQFF
TRBV6-5	TRBJ2-2	.	.	TGTGCCAGCAGCCGCCCTATCGGGGAGCTGTTTTTT	CASSRPIGELFF
TRBV7-2	TRBJ2-5	.	.	TGTGCCAGCAGCTTAATGGGCTCGGAGACCCAGTACTTC	CASSLMGSETQYF
TRBV10-3	TRBJ2-1	TRBD2	.	TGTGCCATTTCCGGGACTAGCACGGGTTACAATGAGCAGTTCTTC	CAISGTSTGYNEQFF
TRBV21-1	TRBJ1-5	.	.	TGTGCCAGCAGCAAAGGGTTCAGAGGGACAGGGGAAGGCAATCAGCCCCAGCATTTT	CASSKGFRGTGEGNQPQHF
TRBV28	TRBJ1-2	.	.	TGTGCCAGCAGTCCCGACTGGGACTATGGCTACACCTTC	CASSPDWDYGYTF
TRBV6-2/TRBV6-3	TRBJ2-5	TRBD2	.	TGTGCCAGCAGCGCTCCGGGACTAGCGGAAGAGACCCAGTACTTC	CASSAPGLAEETQYF
TRBV15	TRBJ2-5	TRBD2	.	TGTGCCACCAGCAGTGAAGGGACTAGCGGGGGGGGAGAGACCCAGTACTTC	CATSSEGTSGGGETQYF
TRBV7-2	TRBJ1-2	TRBD1	once	TGTGCCAGCAGCCCCCCGGCGACAGGGCCGCGAGGCTACACCTTC	CASSPPATGPRGYTF
TRBV10-3	TRBJ1-1	.	.	TGTGCCATCAGTGAGAGCTCTGAAGCTTTCTTT	CAISESSEAFF
TRBV5-1	TRBJ2-3	TRBD2	.	TGCGCCAGCAGCTTGAATACGGGGGGGATGGCAGATACGCAGTATTTT	CASSLNTGGMADTQYF
TRBV9	TRBJ2-5	.	few	TGTGCCAGCAGCGCCCCAGGGGGAGGAGTGACCCAGTACTTC	CASSAPGGGVTQYF
TRBV5-1	TRBJ2-5	.	.	TGCGCCAGCAGCTTGGAAGGGGTCCCCCGGGAGACCCAGTACTTC	CASSLEGVPRETQYF
TRBV7-9	TRBJ2-2	.	.	TGTGCCAGCAGCCCTCCGGATAGCGGCAACACCGGGGAGCTGTTTTTT	CASSPPDSGNTGELFF
TRBV29-1	TRBJ1-2	.	.	TGCAGCGTGTGGCAGGGCAACTATGGCTACACCTTC	CSVWQGNYGYTF
TRBV27	TRBJ2-1	TRBD1	.	TGTGCCAGCAATGTAGGGGGCCCCTACAATGAGCAGTTCTTC	CASNVGGPYNEQFF
TRBV6-5	TRBJ2-2	.	.	TGTGCCAGCAGTCAGGGGCTCGCGAACACCGGGGAGCTGTTTTTT	CASSQGLANTGELFF
TRBV19	TRBJ1-5	TRBD1	few	TGTGCCAGTAGTATACAGGGGGCAGGCTATCAGCCCCAGCATTTT	CASSIQGAGYQPQHF
TRBV18	TRBJ2-1	.	.	TGTGCCAGCTCACCAGCGACTAGCTCCTACAATGAGCAGTTCTTC	CASSPATSSYNEQFF
TRBV15	TRBJ1-4	.	.	TGTGCCACCAGCGGAGACGGGACTGACTCGGCCGAAAAACTGTTTTTT	CATSGDGTDSAEKLFF
TRBV7-9	TRBJ2-1	.	.	TGTGCCAGCAGCTCCCGGGATCATCGGAATGAGCAGTTCTTC	CASSSRDHRNEQFF
TRBV6-5	TRBJ2-5	.	.	TGTGCCAGCAGTTCAGGGGAGACCCAGTACTTC	CASSSGETQYF
TRBV6-4	TRBJ2-5	.	.	TGTGCCAGCGGACAGAGGGTGGGGTTTAGAGAGACCCAGTACTTC	CASGQRVGFRETQYF
TRBV5-1	TRBJ1-2	TRBD1	.	TGCGCCAGCAGCACTACAGGGGGCCGTAACTATGGCTACACCTTC	CASSTTGGRNYGYTF
TRBV19	TRBJ1-1	TRBD1	.	TGTGCCAGTCAAGACAGGGGTATGACTGAAGCTTTCTTT	CASQDRGMTEAFF
TRBV4-2	TRBJ1-6	TRBD1	.	TGTGCCAGCAGCCAAGTTCCGGGACAGGGTAATTCACCCCTCCACTTT	CASSQVPGQGNSPLHF
TRBV7-6	TRBJ1-2	.	.	TGTGCCAGCAGCTTAGTTAGCGGGCCCAGTTTGTTTGGCTACACCTTC	CASSLVSGPSLFGYTF
TRBV19	TRBJ2-3	.	.	TGTGCCAGTAGTATAGCCAGGGTTAGCACAGATACGCAGTATTTT	CASSIARVSTDTQYF
TRBV5-1	TRBJ2-1	.	once	TGCGCCAGCAGCCTGGTGGGGGGCTCCTACAATGAGCAGTTCTTC	CASSLVGGSYNEQFF
TRBV7-2	TRBJ2-3	.	.	TGTGCCAGCAGCTTATCATTGGGGGCCCGCACAGATACGCAGTATTTT	CASSLSLGARTDTQYF
TRBV9	TRBJ2-3	TRBD2	.	TGTGCCAGCAGCGTATTTGGCGGGAGTAGTACAGATACGCAGTATTTT	CASSVFGGSSTDTQYF
TRBV5-1	TRBJ1-5	.	.	TGCGCCAGCAGCTTGGTCGGGAATCAGCCCCAGCATTTT	CASSLVGNQPQHF
TRBV28	TRBJ2-1	TRBD1	.	TGTGCCAGCAGTTTTACAGGGGCCTACAATGAGCAGTTCTTC	CASSFTGAYNEQFF
TRBV29-1	TRBJ1-3	.	.	TGCAGCGTGGGGCTGCGAGAAGCTCTGGAAGACACCATATATTTT	CSVGLREALEDTIYF
TRBV6-5	TRBJ2-1	.	.	TGTGCCAGCACCTCCCTCTTGGAGCGTAGGAATGAGCAGTTCTTC	CASTSLLERRNEQFF
TRBV6-5	TRBJ1-5	.	.	TGTGCCAGCCGCCACAGGGTGAGTGGCAATCAGCCCCAGCATTTT	CASRHRVSGNQPQHF
TRBV7-2	TRBJ2-1	TRBD2	.	TGTGCCAGCAGCTTAGTCCTAGCGGGGGGGTTTGATGAGCAGTTCTTC	CASSLVLAGGFDEQFF
TRBV19	TRBJ1-3	.	.	TGTGCCAGTAGTATAGGAGCGAGCTCTGGAAACACCATATATTTT	CASSIGASSGNTIYF
TRBV11-2	TRBJ1-1	.	.	TGTGCCAGCAGCTTAGAGGGGGCTTTAAACACTGAAGCTTTCTTT	CASSLEGALNTEAFF
TRBV6-2/TRBV6-3	TRBJ2-1	.	few	TGTGCCAGCAGTTCCAGGGCAAATGAGCAGTTCTTC	CASSSRANEQFF
TRBV19	TRBJ2-5	TRBD2	few	TGTGCCAGTAGTGAAAGGACTAGCGGGATTGAGACCCAGTACTTC	CASSERTSGIETQYF
TRBV7-8	TRBJ1-3	.	.	TGTGCCAGCAGCTTATCTTACAGGGTTGGTGGAAACACCATATATTTT	CASSLSYRVGGNTIYF
TRBV5-1	TRBJ2-2	.	.	TGCGCCAGCAGCCTTAACACCGGGGAGCTGTTTTTT	CASSLNTGELFF
TRBV6-2/TRBV6-3	TRBJ2-2	.	.	TGTGCCAGCAGTTACTCCGTGGGGCTTATTAACACCGGGGAGCTGTTTTTT	CASSYSVGLINTGELFF
TRBV19	TRBJ2-7	TRBD1	.	TGTGCCAGTAGTATCAGGGGGCAGTCCTACGAGCAGTACTTC	CASSIRGQSYEQYF
TRBV2	TRBJ2-1	.	.	TGTGCCACGGCTTCACGAGGAGATGTAGTCAATGAGCAGTTCTTC	CATASRGDVVNEQFF
TRBV5-1	TRBJ2-5	TRBD1	few	TGCGCCAGCAGCCACAGGGGAGAGACCCAGTACTTC	CASSHRGETQYF
TRBV7-3	TRBJ2-7	TRBD1	.	TGTGCCAGCAGCTGGGGACAGGGCCCCTACGAGCAGTACTTC	CASSWGQGPYEQYF
TRBV5-4	TRBJ2-7	.	.	TGTGCCAGCAGCTTGGCAGGACAGAGATCCTACGAGCAGTACTTC	CASSLAGQRSYEQYF
TRBV9	TRBJ2-5	.	.	TGTGCCAGCAGCCCCCAGGGCGTACCAAAAGAGACCCAGTACTTC	CASSPQGVPKETQYF